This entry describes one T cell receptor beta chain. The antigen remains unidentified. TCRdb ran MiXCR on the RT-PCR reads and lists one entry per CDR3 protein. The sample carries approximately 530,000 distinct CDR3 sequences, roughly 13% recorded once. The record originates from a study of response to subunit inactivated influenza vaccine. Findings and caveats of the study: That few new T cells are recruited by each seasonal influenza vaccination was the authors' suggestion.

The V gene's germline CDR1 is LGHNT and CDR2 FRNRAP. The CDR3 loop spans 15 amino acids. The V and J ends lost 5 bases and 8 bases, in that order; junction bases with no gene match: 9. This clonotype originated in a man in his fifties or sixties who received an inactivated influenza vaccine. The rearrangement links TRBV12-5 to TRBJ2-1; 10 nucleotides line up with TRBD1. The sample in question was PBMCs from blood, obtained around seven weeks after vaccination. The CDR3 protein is CASGLDGTGVYEQFF. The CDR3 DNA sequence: TGTGCTAGTGGTCTCGATGGGACAGGGGTTTATGAGCAGTTCTTC.